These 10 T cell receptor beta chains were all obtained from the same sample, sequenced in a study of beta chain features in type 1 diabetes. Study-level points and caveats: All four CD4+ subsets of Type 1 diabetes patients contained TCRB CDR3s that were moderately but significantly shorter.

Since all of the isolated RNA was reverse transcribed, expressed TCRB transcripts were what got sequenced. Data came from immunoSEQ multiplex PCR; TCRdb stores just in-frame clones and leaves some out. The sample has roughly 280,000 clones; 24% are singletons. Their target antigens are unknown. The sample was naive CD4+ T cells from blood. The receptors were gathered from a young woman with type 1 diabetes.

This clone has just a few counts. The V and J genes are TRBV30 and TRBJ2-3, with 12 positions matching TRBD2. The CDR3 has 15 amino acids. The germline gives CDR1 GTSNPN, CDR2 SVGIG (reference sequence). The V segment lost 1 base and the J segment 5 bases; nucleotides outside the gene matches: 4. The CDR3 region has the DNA TGTGCCTGGAGTGCAAAGGGACTAGCGGGAGATACGCAGTATTTT. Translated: CAWSAKGLAGDTQYF.

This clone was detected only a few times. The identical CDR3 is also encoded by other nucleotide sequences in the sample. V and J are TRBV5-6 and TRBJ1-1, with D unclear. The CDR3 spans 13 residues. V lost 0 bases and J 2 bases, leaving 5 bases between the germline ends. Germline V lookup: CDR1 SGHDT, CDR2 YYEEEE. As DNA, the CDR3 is TGTGCCAGCAGCTTGGTTCGTAACACTGAAGCTTTCTTT. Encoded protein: CASSLVRNTEAFF.

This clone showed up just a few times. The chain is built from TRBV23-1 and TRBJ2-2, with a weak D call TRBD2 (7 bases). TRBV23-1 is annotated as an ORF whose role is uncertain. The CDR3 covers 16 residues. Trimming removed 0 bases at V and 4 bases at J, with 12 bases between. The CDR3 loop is CASSQSAGAGTGELFF. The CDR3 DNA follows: TGCGCCAGCAGTCAATCGGCGGGGGCGGGCACCGGGGAGCTGTTTTTT.

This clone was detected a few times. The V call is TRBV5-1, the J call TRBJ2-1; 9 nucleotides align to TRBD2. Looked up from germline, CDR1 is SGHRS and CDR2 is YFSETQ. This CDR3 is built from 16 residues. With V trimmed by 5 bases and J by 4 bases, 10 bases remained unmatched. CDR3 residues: CASSLWSSGEYNEQFF. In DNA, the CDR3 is TGCGCCAGCAGTCTGTGGTCTAGCGGGGAATACAATGAGCAGTTCTTC. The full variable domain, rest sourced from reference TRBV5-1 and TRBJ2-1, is KAGVTQTPRYLIKTRGQQVTLSCSPISGHRSVSWYQQTPGQGLQFLFEYFSETQRNKGNFPGRFSGRQFSNSRSEMNVSTLELGDSALYLCASSLWSSGEYNEQFFGPGTRLTVL.

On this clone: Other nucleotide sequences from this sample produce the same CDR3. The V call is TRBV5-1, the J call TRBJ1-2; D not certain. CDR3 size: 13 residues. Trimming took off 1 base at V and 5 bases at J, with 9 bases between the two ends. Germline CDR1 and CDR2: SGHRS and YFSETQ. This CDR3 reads CASSLSSGYGYTF. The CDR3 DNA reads TGCGCCAGCAGCTTGTCTTCGGGATATGGCTACACCTTC.

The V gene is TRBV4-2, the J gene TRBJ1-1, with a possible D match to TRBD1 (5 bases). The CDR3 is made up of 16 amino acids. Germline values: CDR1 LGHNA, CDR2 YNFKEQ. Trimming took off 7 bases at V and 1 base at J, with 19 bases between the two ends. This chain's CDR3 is CASTAPGGGKNTEAFF. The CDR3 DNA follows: TGTGCCAGCACCGCACCGGGGGGAGGGAAGAACACTGAAGCTTTCTTT.

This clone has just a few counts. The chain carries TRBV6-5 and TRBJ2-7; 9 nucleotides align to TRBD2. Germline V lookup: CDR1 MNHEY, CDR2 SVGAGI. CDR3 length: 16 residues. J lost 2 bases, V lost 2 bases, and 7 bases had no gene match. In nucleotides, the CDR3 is TGTGCCAGCAGTTACGATCAGACTAGCGGAACCTACGAGCAGTACTTC. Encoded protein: CASSYDQTSGTYEQYF.

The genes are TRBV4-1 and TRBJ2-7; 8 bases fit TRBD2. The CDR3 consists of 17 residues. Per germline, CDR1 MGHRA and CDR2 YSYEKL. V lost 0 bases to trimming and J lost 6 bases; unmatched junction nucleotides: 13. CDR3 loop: CASSQDIWTGGLGEQYF. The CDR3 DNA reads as TGCGCCAGCAGCCAAGATATATGGACGGGAGGGCTGGGCGAGCAGTACTTC.

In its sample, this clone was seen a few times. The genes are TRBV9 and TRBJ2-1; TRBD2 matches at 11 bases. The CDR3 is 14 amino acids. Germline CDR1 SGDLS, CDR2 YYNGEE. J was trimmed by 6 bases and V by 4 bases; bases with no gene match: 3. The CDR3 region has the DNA TGTGCCAGCAGCTCTGGACTAGCGGGCAATGAGCAGTTCTTC. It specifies CASSSGLAGNEQFF.

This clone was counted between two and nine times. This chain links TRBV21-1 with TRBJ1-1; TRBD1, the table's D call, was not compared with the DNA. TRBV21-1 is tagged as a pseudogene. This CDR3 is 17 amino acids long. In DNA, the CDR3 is TGTGCCAGCAGCGCCCGGGACAGAGAAGGCATGAACACTGAAGCTTTCTTT. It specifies CASSARDREGMNTEAFF.